This T cell receptor (beta chain) emerged from a study of naive and memory T cell subsets. Concerning this clonotype: Antigen: not known.

Both TRBC1 and TRBC2 were covered by a beta constant-region primer of two equimolar oligonucleotides. Nested alpha and beta constant-region primers with the SP2 primer drove four PCR rounds on ligated cDNA. MiXCR was run by TCRdb on the UMI-ligation and nested PCR reads, yielding one entry per CDR3 protein. The sample contains approximately 5,400 distinct CDR3 sequences, around 7% of which appear only once. Germline CDR1 and CDR2: MNHNS and SASEGT. CDR3 length equals 15 residues. Trimming stripped 0 bases from V and 7 bases from J, with 13 bases between. Study findings and constraints: Over 95% of naive TCR sequences appeared only once, unlike memory subsets.

The sequence was obtained from a human donor in good health. Sequencing input: effector memory CD8+ T cells from blood. Subset of the sample: effector memory, CD45RA- CD27-. This chain uses TRBV6-1 with TRBJ2-1; D remains unclear. The CDR3, as DNA: TGTGCCAGCAGTGAAGCCGGGCAGGCCCCGAATGAGCAGTTCTTC. It yields the protein CASSEAGQAPNEQFF.